These 25 T cell receptor beta chains originate from one sample sequenced in a study of Graves' ophthalmopathy and Graves' hyperthyroidism. The authors amplified TCR beta CDR3 regions from RNA transcripts. An opening RT-PCR round employed HTBI primers and preceded a second-round multiplex PCR. TCRdb itself ran the multiplex PCR reads through MiXCR, one entry per CDR3 protein. This table holds about 480,000 distinct CDR3 sequences, roughly an eighth found once. The sequencing input was blood. The receptors derive from a woman younger than 45 with Graves' ophthalmopathy.

The rearrangement links TRBV6-2 or TRBV6-3 to TRBJ2-6, with D tentatively TRBD1 or TRBD2 (5 bases each). The CDR3 spans 18 residues. Germline CDR1 reads MNHEY; CDR2 reads SVGEGT. Trimming removed 0 bases from V and 1 base from J, with 13 bases in between. Here the CDR3 reads CASSYSITGQSGANVLTF. The CDR3 DNA reads TGTGCCAGCAGTTACTCGATCACGGGGCAATCTGGGGCCAACGTCCTGACTTTC.

The chain couples TRBV27 to TRBJ2-7, with D perhaps TRBD1 (6 bases). Germline CDR1 MNHEY, CDR2 SMNVEV (reference sequence). The CDR3 sequence is 15 residues long. V lost 5 bases to trimming and J lost 0 bases, with 14 bases between them. CDR3 sequence: CASSRDNRASYEQYF. CDR3 DNA: TGTGCCAGCAGTAGGGACAACAGGGCCTCCTACGAGCAGTACTTC.

The chain links TRBV6-5 to TRBJ1-1, with D possibly matching TRBD1 (5 bases). The germline V gene encodes CDR1 MNHEY and CDR2 SVGAGI. The CDR3 extends over 15 amino acids. V was pared by 0 bases and J by 1 base, with 9 bases between. CDR3 sequence: CASSYSAGTNTEAFF. As DNA, the CDR3 is TGTGCCAGCAGTTACTCCGCTGGGACGAACACTGAAGCTTTCTTT.

The gene calls are TRBV2 and TRBJ1-2; D remains ambiguous. V was clipped by 10 bases and J by 8 bases, with 17 bases between them. The CDR3 totals 12 residues. Germline V CDR1 and CDR2: SNHLY, FYNNEI. The CDR3 bases are TGTGCCACTTTGCGGGAGAGTAGAGGCTACACCTTC. As protein: CATLRESRGYTF.

Only a few counts were recorded for this clonotype. This CDR3 is CASSPRTSGAPTQYF. DNA for the CDR3: TGTGCCAGCAGCCCCCGGACTAGCGGTGCCCCCACCCAGTACTTC. This chain uses TRBV3-1 with TRBJ2-5, with 10 bases lining up with TRBD2. Germline CDR1 reads LGHDT; CDR2 reads YNNKEL (reference sequence). The CDR3 covers 15 residues. Trimming removed 4 bases from V and 8 bases from J; junction bases left unmatched: 10.

The chain carries TRBV28 and TRBJ2-2, with 12 bases identical to TRBD2. J gave up 7 bases and V 7 bases, and 16 bases lay outside the gene matches. This CDR3 region has 18 residues. Germline-derived CDR1 and CDR2 are MDHEN and SYDVKM. The CDR3: CASINRPSGGAGLGELFF. For the CDR3, the DNA is TGTGCCAGCATCAATCGGCCTAGCGGGGGGGCAGGACTCGGGGAGCTGTTTTTT.

This clonotype showed up many times. In DNA form, the CDR3 reads TGTGCCAGCAGTGACAGGGGGTCGTTCAATCAGCCCCAGCATTTT. Amino acid sequence: CASSDRGSFNQPQHF. This chain connects TRBV2 to TRBJ1-5, with 7 bases that match TRBD1. The CDR3 is 15 amino acids. Germline V gives CDR1 SNHLY, CDR2 FYNNEI. V shed 3 bases, J shed 3 bases, and the junction held 5 bases outside the gene matches.

The chain links TRBV12-3 or TRBV12-4 to TRBJ2-2; D is uncertain. CDR3 length: 14 residues. The V gene lost 6 bases and the J gene lost 4 bases, with 12 bases spanning the gap. The DNA for the CDR3 is TGTGCCAGCAGCCCCACGCGACGCACCGGGGAGCTGTTTTTT. Amino acid sequence: CASSPTRRTGELFF.

This clonotype was detected many times. V gene TRBV6-1 combines with J gene TRBJ2-3, with unresolved D. Trimming stripped 6 bases from V and 4 bases from J, with 17 bases between. Germline CDR1 MNHNS, CDR2 SASEGT. This CDR3 comprises 15 residues. CDR3 nucleotide sequence: TGTGCCAGCAGGGCTACCGGAAGTTGGGCAGATACGCAGTATTTT. Protein: CASRATGSWADTQYF.

In DNA, the CDR3 is TGTGCCAGCAGCTTACTGTCAGCCCAAGAGACCCAGTACTTC. This codes for CASSLLSAQETQYF. The chain recombines TRBV7-8 with TRBJ2-5; D is uncertain. Germline V lookup: CDR1 SGHVS, CDR2 FQNEAQ. V lost 2 bases, J lost 1 base, and 8 bases lay in between. The CDR3 extends over 14 amino acids.

This clonotype was detected ten times or more. CDR3 in amino acids: CASSYSRGGPEAFF. CDR3 sequence (DNA): TGTGCCAGCAGTTACTCCCGAGGGGGTCCAGAAGCTTTCTTT. The chain combines TRBV6-5 with TRBJ1-1; a weak D match, TRBD1 (6 bases). V lost 0 bases, J lost 8 bases, and 13 bases lay in between. In germline, CDR1 is MNHEY, CDR2 SVGAGI. The CDR3 totals 14 residues.

This clonotype has more than one count but fewer than ten. The gene calls are TRBV19 and TRBJ2-7, with 11 bases aligning to TRBD1. Per germline, CDR1 LNHDA and CDR2 SQIVND (reference sequence). V shed 4 bases and J 4 bases; nucleotides not matched to a gene: 9. This CDR3 has 16 residues. As DNA, the CDR3 is TGTGCCAGTAGTACAAAGCCGGGACAGGGGGTTTACGAGCAGTACTTC. It codes for CASSTKPGQGVYEQYF.

This clonotype has at least ten counts. This rearrangement joins TRBV10-1 to TRBJ1-2; 9 bases map to TRBD1. The CDR3 length is 14 residues. Per germline, CDR1 WNHNN and CDR2 SYGVQD (reference sequence). The junction had 10 bases not matched to a gene; V was cut back by 6 bases and J by 8 bases. Written as DNA, the CDR3 is TGCGCCAGCAGACCGGGACAGGGATCGGAGGGCTACACCTTC. Translating it yields CASRPGQGSEGYTF.

For this clonotype: Mismatch with germline at one junction end may stem from a read error. The rearrangement joins TRBV11-1 to TRBJ1-1; a weak D match, TRBD1 (5 bases). Per the germline V gene, CDR1 is SGHAT and CDR2 is FQDESV (reference sequence). The CDR3 runs to 14 residues. The CDR3 is CARSTGTSNTEAFF. The CDR3 DNA reads TGTGCCCGCAGCACTGGGACGTCGAACACTGAAGCTTTCTTT.

This clonotype has a count of ten or more. The genes are TRBV7-9 and TRBJ2-7; D unresolved. V was cut by 4 bases and J by 1 base, with 8 bases left in between. This CDR3 has 13 amino acids. Germline V CDR1 and CDR2: SEHNR, FQNEAQ (reference sequence). DNA of the CDR3: TGTGCCAGCAGCTCCCAGGCATCCTACGAGCAGTACTTC. Its translation: CASSSQASYEQYF.

This clonotype was picked up many times. This chain connects TRBV12-3 or TRBV12-4 to TRBJ2-7; D unclear. The CDR3 is 16 residues long. Between the trimmed V and J ends, which lost 1 base and 0 bases, there was a span of 13 bases. The CDR3, as DNA: TGTGCCAGCAGTTTAGGTGGTCTCATGAGCTCCTACGAGCAGTACTTC. Translated, it gives CASSLGGLMSSYEQYF.

This clonotype was recorded a few times. The rearrangement uses TRBV6-2 or TRBV6-3 and TRBJ1-5; D not certain. Germline V gene data show CDR1 as MNHEY and CDR2 as SVGEGT. The CDR3 contains 15 residues. Trimming pared 2 bases from V and 0 bases from J, leaving 8 bases between. The CDR3 DNA is TGTGCCAGCAGTTACGGAGTTAATAGCAATCAGCCCCAGCATTTT. This encodes CASSYGVNSNQPQHF.

There are many counts of this clonotype. DNA of the CDR3: TGTGCCAGCAGTACAGAGGAGTGGCAGCCCCAGCATTTT. Its translation is CASSTEEWQPQHF. The rearrangement links TRBV11-2 to TRBJ1-5; D is unresolved. Germline V gene sequence: CDR1 SGHAT, CDR2 FQNNGV. Trimming shortened V by 6 bases and J by 7 bases, and 13 bases separated the two germline ends. This CDR3 has 13 residues. Full variable domain (remainder filled in from reference TRBV11-2 and TRBJ1-5): EAGVAQSPRYKIIEKRQSVAFWCNPISGHATLYWYQQILGQGPKLLIQFQNNGVVDDSQLPKDRFSAERLKGVDSTLKIQPAKLEDSAVYLCASSTEEWQPQHFGDGTRLSIL.

This clonotype was seen at least ten times. The gene calls are TRBV12-3 or TRBV12-4 and TRBJ1-1; D is undetermined. V lost 7 bases to trimming and J lost 5 bases, with 14 bases between them. The CDR3 is 13 amino acids. CDR3 amino acids: CASILSWETEAFF. Here the CDR3 DNA reads TGTGCCAGCATCCTATCATGGGAGACTGAAGCTTTCTTT.

This rearrangement joins TRBV27 to TRBJ1-3; possibly TRBD1 for D (5 bases). The CDR3 extends over 12 amino acids. The germline V and J ends were trimmed by 5 bases and 8 bases, with 10 bases remaining between them. Germline CDR1 and CDR2: MNHEY and SMNVEV (reference sequence). The CDR3: CASSGGRDTIYF. The CDR3, as DNA: TGTGCCAGCAGTGGGGGGAGGGACACCATATATTTT.

This clonotype occurred many times. CDR3 coding DNA: TGCGCCAGCAGCCAAAGGTTTGGGACAGGTCGTGTCACCGGGGAGCTGTTTTTT. Translating gives CASSQRFGTGRVTGELFF. The chain uses TRBV4-1 and TRBJ2-2; TRBD1 aligns across 8 bases. This CDR3 is built from 18 residues. CDR1 and CDR2 from the germline V gene are MGHRA and YSYEKL. Trimming removed 2 bases from V and 4 bases from J; junction bases left unmatched: 12.

This clonotype was counted many times. J is TRBJ2-4 and V is TRBV7-8, with TRBD2 matching 9 bases. There are 14 residues in the CDR3. CDR1 SGHVS and CDR2 FQNEAQ come from the germline V gene. V lost 1 base, J lost 5 bases, and 0 bases stayed unmatched. This CDR3 is CASSLGLAENIQYF. DNA for the CDR3: TGTGCCAGCAGCTTAGGACTAGCGGAAAACATTCAGTACTTC. The variable domain in full, completed from reference TRBV7-8 and TRBJ2-4, reads GAGVSQSPRYKVAKRGQDVALRCDPISGHVSLFWYQQALGQGPEFLTYFQNEAQLDKSGLPSDRFFAERPEGSVSTLKIQRTQQEDSAVYLCASSLGLAENIQYFGAGTRLSVL.

The V and J genes are TRBV12-3 or TRBV12-4 and TRBJ2-3; TRBD2 aligns across 11 bases. J lost 2 bases, V lost 5 bases, and 6 bases had no gene match. The CDR3 is 16 residues long. This CDR3 is CASSLTSGSVTDTQYF. Here the CDR3 DNA reads TGTGCCAGCAGTCTCACTAGCGGGAGTGTCACAGATACGCAGTATTTT.

In its sample, this clonotype was seen a few times. The rearrangement uses TRBV6-1 and TRBJ1-5; D call uncertain. With 0 bases removed from V and 5 bases from J, the gap between germline ends came to 11 bases. The CDR3 runs to 15 residues. Germline values: CDR1 MNHNS, CDR2 SASEGT. CDR3 amino acids: CASSEASMGYQPQHF. The CDR3 region has the DNA TGTGCCAGCAGTGAAGCGTCGATGGGTTATCAGCCCCAGCATTTT.

This clonotype was seen at least ten times. The chain links TRBV7-9 to TRBJ2-2; tentative D call: TRBD2 (6 bases). The CDR3 runs to 15 residues. V lost 5 bases to trimming and J lost 4 bases, with 14 bases between them. Germline V gives CDR1 SEHNR, CDR2 FQNEAQ (reference sequence). The CDR3 region is CASSPRGLGTGELFF. CDR3 DNA: TGTGCCAGCAGCCCGCGGGGTCTCGGCACCGGGGAGCTGTTTTTT. Together with reference TRBV7-9 and TRBJ2-2, the CDR3 gives the full variable domain: DTGVSQNPRHKITKRGQNVTFRCDPISEHNRLYWYRQTLGQGPEFLTYFQNEAQLEKSRLLSDRFSAERPKGSFSTLEIQRTEQGDSAMYLCASSPRGLGTGELFFGEGSRLTVL.